This TCR beta chain was documented in a study of spatial heterogeneity in lung cancer (dated by TCRdb to between 2018 and 2020). Regarding the complete study: Beta-chain transcripts were consistently detected in greater numbers than alpha-chain transcripts, which likely reflected higher beta-chain transcript abundance. In tumor regions, TCR transcript counts showed a strong correlation with a T cell transcriptional module score from matched bulk RNA-seq. In the raw uncorrected reads, each unique combination of TCR and UMI appeared more than ten times on average. In non-small cell lung cancer, the study quantitatively compared TCR alpha and beta repertoires across several tumor regions, matched nontumor lung, and blood. The study linked features of the TCR repertoire to counts of nonsynonymous mutations, which were determined by whole-exome sequencing of tumor tissue. Both alpha and beta chains were TCR-sequenced in hundreds of tumor regions, approximately 64 matched nontumor lung samples and roughly 50 PBMC samples obtained at surgery. Overall study results and their limits: The tumor nonsynonymous mutation count correlated with the number of expanded intratumoral alpha and beta TCRs. The count of ubiquitous expanded TCRs correlated with the count of ubiquitous nonsynonymous mutations, and the count of regional expanded TCRs correlated with the count of regional nonsynonymous mutations. Confirming at a functional level the hypothesis that regional TCRs recognize regional mutations was considered to require additional single-cell paired TCR alpha and beta sequencing. Estimated TCR-seq coverage of tumor T cells was only around 7% for alpha chains and about 12% for beta chains.

The CDR3 contains 13 residues, cysteine and phenylalanine counted. Of the read, only the CDR3 DNA is kept; its 39 bases are in frame from base 1. CDR1 and CDR2, per the germline V gene (reference sequence), are MNHEY and SMNVEV. V is cut by 4 bases and J by 5 bases, and the space between the germline ends is 10 bases. In light of the paper, this sample's time point label describes: sample taken at primary tumor resection. Donors were under 95 patients with early-stage, untreated non-small cell lung cancer from the lung TRACERx cohort. For TCR sequencing, whole RNA was extracted from tumor and nontumor lung tissue, or from cryopreserved PBMC samples, and no cell sorting was done. Only patients with enough RNA available from two or more tumor regions were chosen for TCR sequencing. A lung pathologist reviewed the tumor and adjacent nontumor lung specimens before the specimens were selected. This clonotype was recorded at least ten times. Its antigen is not yet known. No base-level quality is on record; no much larger clone is a single base apart.

Libraries were constructed by 5' RACE. The sequencer was a NextSeq 500. In the TCR library protocol, a unique molecular identifier was attached to each TCR cDNA molecule so that PCR and sequencing errors could be corrected. Under the source paper's analysis protocol: TCR identification, UMI-based error correction and CDR3 extraction were all carried out with Decombinator tools. Expanded TCRs were defined as those above a frequency of 2 per 1,000, corresponding to the top 1% of the tumor frequency distribution. Expanded tumor TCRs were classed as regional if statistically deemed absent (corrected P<0.05) from at least one tumor region, otherwise ubiquitous. Renyi diversity was computed with the R vegan package after each repertoire had been subsampled 100 times to 5,000 TCRs. CDR3 similarity networks were built from amino acid triplet string-kernel similarity, connecting CDR3s with pairwise similarity above 0.82. The public sequencing data were trimmed at Q25 with fastp and processed into clonotypes with MiXCR by TCRdb, which kept only in-frame beta chains. Under each unique CDR3 protein, matching rows form one entry showing the most common genes and DNA. TCRdb, not the original authors, processed these V and J calls. Recorded for this sample are about 100,000 distinct CDR3 sequences; approximately 4.7% of them occurred a single time. The ten largest clonotypes hold 21% of the sample.

Sequencing was performed on lung tumor tissue, taken at surgery. The chain links TRBV27 with TRBJ2-3, with the D gene call left open. This TCR came from a male donor with early-stage non-small cell lung cancer. The sequenced DNA is TGTGCCAGCAGTTCTCTCCCTTTAGATACGCAGTATTTT. Translated, it reads CASSSLPLDTQYF.